This is a list of T cell receptor beta chains from one sample in a study of T cell repertoires in cytomegalovirus infection. TCRdb passed the reads through MiXCR, listing each CDR3 protein once. Counted here are some 180,000 distinct CDR3 sequences, 8.5% to 10% occurring once; the ten biggest clones make up about 4.2%. The material sequenced was PBMCs. The source is a human donor in good health (CMV status not recorded). Some clones in this sample may be carry-over from other donors' samples. CDR3s include the opening cysteine and the closing phenylalanine or tryptophan. The D gene is left open where the match is weak. Rows may omit the clone size; those that give it use once, few, many or a size class.

clone_size	v_call	j_call	d_call	cdr3_aa	cdr3_nt
many	TRBV4-2	TRBJ2-7	.	CASSQGPGSLYEQYF	TGTGCCAGCAGCCAAGGGCCGGGATCCCTCTACGAGCAGTACTTC
.	TRBV11-2	TRBJ1-2	.	CASSLGRSNYGYTF	TGTGCCAGCAGCTTAGGGCGAAGTAACTATGGCTACACCTTC
many	TRBV19	TRBJ2-1	TRBD2	CASSPLAGVSYNEQFF	TGTGCCAGTAGTCCCCTAGCGGGGGTGTCCTACAATGAGCAGTTCTTC
many	TRBV7-2	TRBJ1-1	.	CASSRGNRRQMNTEAFF	TGTGCCAGCAGCAGGGGGAATCGACGCCAGATGAACACTGAAGCTTTCTTT
.	TRBV10-3	TRBJ1-1	.	CAISDRIPNTEAFF	TGTGCCATCAGTGACCGAATTCCGAACACTGAAGCTTTCTTT
many	TRBV7-9	TRBJ2-6	TRBD1	CASSFTGTGGTGANVLTF	TGTGCCAGCAGCTTCACCGGGACAGGGGGCACTGGGGCCAACGTCCTGACTTTC
many	TRBV12-5	TRBJ1-1	.	CASGVSDTEAFF	TGTGCTAGTGGAGTTTCTGACACGGAAGCTTTCTTT
.	TRBV11-2	TRBJ1-5	TRBD1	CASSQAGGAVQPQHF	TGTGCCAGCAGCCAAGCAGGGGGGGCCGTTCAGCCCCAGCATTTT
many	TRBV7-2	TRBJ1-5	TRBD1	CASSLAGGSQPQHF	TGTGCCAGCAGCTTAGCAGGGGGCAGTCAGCCCCAGCATTTT
many	TRBV7-2	TRBJ1-2	.	CASSLGGLSGYTF	TGTGCCAGCAGCTTAGGGGGGCTCTCTGGCTACACCTTC
many	TRBV7-2	TRBJ2-2	TRBD1	CASSGQGAGGELFF	TGTGCCAGCAGCGGACAGGGGGCTGGCGGGGAGCTGTTTTTT
many	TRBV7-9	TRBJ1-1	TRBD1	CASSLVTGGVLGPEAFF	TGTGCCAGCAGCTTAGTGACAGGGGGGGTTTTAGGTCCTGAAGCTTTCTTT
many	TRBV29-1	TRBJ1-2	.	CSIAGGGDAWNYGYTF	TGCAGCATCGCGGGCGGGGGCGATGCGTGGAACTATGGCTACACCTTC
many	TRBV12-3/TRBV12-4	TRBJ1-6	.	CASSVGHGYSPLHF	TGTGCCAGCAGTGTGGGACATGGGTATTCACCCCTCCACTTT
few	TRBV7-9	TRBJ1-5	.	CASQYGNQPQHF	TGTGCCAGCCAATATGGCAATCAGCCCCAGCATTTT
.	TRBV12-3/TRBV12-4	TRBJ2-4	.	CASSQTGAAKNIQYF	TGTGCCAGCAGTCAAACAGGTGCGGCCAAAAACATTCAGTACTTC
few	TRBV10-3	TRBJ2-5	.	CAISESAGRETQYF	TGTGCCATCAGTGAGTCGGCCGGCCGGGAGACCCAGTACTTC
few	TRBV5-4	TRBJ2-1	TRBD2	CASSTGLAASSYNEQFF	TGTGCCAGCAGCACGGGACTAGCGGCTAGCTCCTACAATGAGCAGTTCTTC
many	TRBV7-2	TRBJ2-3	.	CASSLAYTDTQYF	TGTGCCAGCAGCTTAGCCTACACAGATACGCAGTATTTT
many	TRBV12-3/TRBV12-4	TRBJ2-2	.	CASMVGRGNTGELFF	TGTGCCAGCATGGTTGGCAGGGGGAACACCGGGGAGCTGTTTTTT
.	TRBV10-3	TRBJ2-3	TRBD2	CAISGSSGTSTHTQYF	TGTGCCATCAGTGGTTCTTCCGGGACTAGCACTCATACGCAGTATTTT
many	TRBV28	TRBJ1-5	TRBD1	CASNDRVNQPQHF	TGTGCCAGCAACGACAGGGTGAATCAGCCCCAGCATTTT
few	TRBV20-1	TRBJ2-3	TRBD2	CSALLAGGPTDTQYF	TGCAGTGCGCTCCTAGCGGGAGGGCCGACAGATACGCAGTATTTT
many	TRBV6-2/TRBV6-3	TRBJ2-1	TRBD2	CASSYSKRLAGTYNEQFF	TGTGCCAGCAGTTACTCGAAGAGACTAGCGGGTACCTACAATGAGCAGTTCTTC
many	TRBV12-3/TRBV12-4	TRBJ2-1	.	CASSLTTSPYNEQFF	TGTGCCAGCAGCTTGACTACGTCTCCCTACAATGAGCAGTTCTTC
many	TRBV29-1	TRBJ1-4	.	CSGGHNEKLFF	TGCAGCGGCGGACATAATGAAAAACTGTTTTTT